This T cell receptor beta chain stems from a study of blood T cell repertoires in COVID-19. Profiled with immunoSEQ multiplex PCR; TCRdb holds only in-frame clones, not every one. The sample contains 180,000 or so clones, 65% to 90% of which appear only once. The CDR3 has 15 amino acids. Trimming removed 0 bases from V and 0 bases from J, with 7 bases in between. The germline V gene has CDR1 SGHRS and CDR2 YFSETQ. V and J are TRBV5-1 and TRBJ2-1; D call uncertain. This clonotype originated in a man in his sixties with acute or convalescent COVID-19. The specimen was peripheral blood. The CDR3 region is CASSLGWSSYNEQFF. CDR3 in DNA: TGCGCCAGCAGCTTGGGGTGGAGCTCCTACAATGAGCAGTTCTTC.